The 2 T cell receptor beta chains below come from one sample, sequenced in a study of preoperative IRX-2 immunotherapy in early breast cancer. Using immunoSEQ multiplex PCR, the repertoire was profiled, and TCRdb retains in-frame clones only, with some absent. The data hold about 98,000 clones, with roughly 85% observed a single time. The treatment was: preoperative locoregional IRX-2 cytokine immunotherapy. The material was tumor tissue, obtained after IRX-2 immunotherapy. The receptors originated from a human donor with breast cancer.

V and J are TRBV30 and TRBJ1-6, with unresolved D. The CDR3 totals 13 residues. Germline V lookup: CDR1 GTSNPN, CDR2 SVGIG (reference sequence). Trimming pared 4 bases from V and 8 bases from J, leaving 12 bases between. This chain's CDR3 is CAWNSEAHSPLHF. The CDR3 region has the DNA TGTGCCTGGAATTCGGAGGCCCATTCACCCCTCCACTTT.

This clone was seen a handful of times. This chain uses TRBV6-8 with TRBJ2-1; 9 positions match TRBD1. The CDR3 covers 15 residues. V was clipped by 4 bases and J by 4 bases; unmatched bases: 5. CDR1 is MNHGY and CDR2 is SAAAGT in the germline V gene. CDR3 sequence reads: CASSSLDRGYNEQFF. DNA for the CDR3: TGTGCCAGCAGTTCACTCGACAGGGGGTACAATGAGCAGTTCTTC.